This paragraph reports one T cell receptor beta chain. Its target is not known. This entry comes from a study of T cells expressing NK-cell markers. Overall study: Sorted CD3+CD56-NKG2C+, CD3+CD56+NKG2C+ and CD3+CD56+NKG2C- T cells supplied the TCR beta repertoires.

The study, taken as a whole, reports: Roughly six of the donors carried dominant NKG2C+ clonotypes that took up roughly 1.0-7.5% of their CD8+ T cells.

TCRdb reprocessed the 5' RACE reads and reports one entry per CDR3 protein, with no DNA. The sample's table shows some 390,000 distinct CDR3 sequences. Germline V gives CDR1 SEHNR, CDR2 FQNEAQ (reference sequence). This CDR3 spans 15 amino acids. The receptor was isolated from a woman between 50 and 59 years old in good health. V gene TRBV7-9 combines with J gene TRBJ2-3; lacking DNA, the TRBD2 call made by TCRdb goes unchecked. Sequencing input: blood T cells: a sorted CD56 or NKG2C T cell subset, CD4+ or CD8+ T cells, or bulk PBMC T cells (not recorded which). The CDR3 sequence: CASSIGTRNIGTQYF.